The 2 T cell receptor beta chains in this list originate from one sample, sequenced in a study of Graves' ophthalmopathy and Graves' hyperthyroidism. As the template, RNA transcripts were used to amplify TCR beta CDR3 regions. Second-round multiplex PCR came after a first-round RT-PCR that employed HTBI primers. Using its own MiXCR run on the multiplex PCR reads, TCRdb lists one record per CDR3 protein. This sample carries over 650,000 distinct CDR3 sequences, roughly two fifths of them seen once, and the ten largest clones take around 3.3%. Sequenced input: peripheral blood. These receptor sequences come from an adult man with Graves' ophthalmopathy.

The chain is built from TRBV10-3 and TRBJ1-1; possible D gene TRBD1, 6 bases. The CDR3 contains 12 residues. Germline loops: CDR1 ENHRY, CDR2 SYGVKD. The DNA of the CDR3 is TGTGCAACAGACAGGCTGAACACTGAAGCTTTCTTT. Residues: CATDRLNTEAFF.

Of note for this clonotype: The conserved closing phenylalanine or tryptophan is absent in this CDR3, likely reflecting a read error. The limits of the CDR3 on the DNA are not certain, so only TCRdb's listed CDR3 is given. The CDR3 region is CASSEWAFL. This rearrangement joins TRBV25-1 to TRBJ1-1. The CDR3 is 9 amino acids in total, end residues counted. Germline loops: CDR1 MGHDK, CDR2 SYGVNS.